The next 27 T cell receptor beta chains were all read from a single sample in a study of control samples from healthy donors and cancer patients. The table came from immunoSEQ multiplex PCR; TCRdb's copy has only in-frame clones and leaves some out. Found here are 120,000 or so clones, 80% to 90% of them singletons; the top ten hold approximately 39%. Material for sequencing was blood. These receptor sequences come from a man aged 50 to 59 in good health.

The chain has TRBV27 and TRBJ1-1, with D uncertain. V was shortened by 7 bases and J by 5 bases, with 14 bases between the two germline ends. CDR3 length: 13 residues. Germline-derived CDR1 and CDR2 are MNHEY and SMNVEV (reference sequence). CDR3 sequence (DNA): TGTGCCAGCAAAGAAAAGGGTTGGACTGAAGCTTTCTTT. As protein: CASKEKGWTEAFF.

This chain connects TRBV4-2 to TRBJ1-1, with D hard to call. The CDR3 totals 13 residues. V gave up 0 bases and J gave up 4 bases, with 6 bases separating them. The germline gives CDR1 LGHNA, CDR2 YNFKEQ. CDR3 DNA sequence: TGTGCCAGCAGCCAAGAATTCGCCACTGAAGCTTTCTTT. This gives the protein CASSQEFATEAFF.

This clone was picked up one time. This chain joins TRBV6-5 and TRBJ2-7; D is uncertain. CDR1 MNHEY and CDR2 SVGAGI come from the germline V gene. CDR3 length: 12 amino acids. V was pared by 6 bases and J by 2 bases, with 8 bases between. CDR3 DNA sequence: TGTGCCAGCAGGGGATATACCTACGAGCAGTACTTC. Protein product: CASRGYTYEQYF.

The CDR3 loop is CASSPPGYNSPLHF. The CDR3 DNA sequence: TGTGCCAGCTCACCACCAGGGTATAATTCACCCCTCCACTTT. The chain recombines TRBV18 with TRBJ1-6, with D unclear. Germline assignment: CDR1 KGHSH and CDR2 LQKENI. The CDR3 is made up of 14 amino acids. Trimming removed 0 bases from V and 4 bases from J, with 4 bases in between.

The chain has TRBV5-4 and TRBJ2-1; weak D call: TRBD2 (5 bases). CDR1 and CDR2 from the germline V gene are SGHNT and YYREEE (reference sequence). The CDR3 runs 14 residues. The V end lost 2 bases, the J end lost 0 bases, and 6 bases lay between the germline ends. The DNA for the CDR3 is TGTGCCAGCAGCTTCGGGGACTCCTACAATGAGCAGTTCTTC. This gives the protein CASSFGDSYNEQFF. Variable domain in full (rest from reference TRBV5-4 and TRBJ2-1): ETGVTQSPTHLIKTRGQQVTLRCSSQSGHNTVSWYQQALGQGPQFIFQYYREEENGRGNFPPRFSGLQFPNYSSELNVNALELDDSALYLCASSFGDSYNEQFFGPGTRLTVL.

In this sample, this clone turned up once. The chain carries TRBV7-9 and TRBJ2-5, with 10 bases that match TRBD1. Germline-derived CDR1 and CDR2 are SEHNR and FQNEAQ (reference sequence). CDR3 size: 16 residues. Unmatched junction bases numbered 6, after V lost 0 bases and J lost 5 bases. The CDR3 protein is CASSLAIGTGAETQYF. CDR3 nucleotides: TGTGCCAGCAGCTTAGCAATCGGGACAGGGGCCGAGACCCAGTACTTC.

This CDR3 is CASSQRRGNEKLFF. In DNA form, the CDR3 reads TGTGCCAGCAGCCAGCGACGCGGTAATGAAAAACTGTTTTTT. This rearrangement joins TRBV7-2 to TRBJ1-4, with D hard to call. V lost 5 bases to trimming and J lost 4 bases, with 11 bases between them. From germline, CDR1 is SGHTA and CDR2 FQGNSA. This CDR3 has 14 amino acids.

The V call is TRBV5-5, the J call TRBJ1-1; 7 positions agree with TRBD1. The trim removed 3 bases at V and 8 bases at J, leaving 7 bases unmatched. This CDR3 comprises 13 residues. From germline, CDR1 is SGHKS and CDR2 YYEKEE (reference sequence). In DNA, the CDR3 is TGTGCCAGCAGCTCCAGGGGGACGGAAGAAGCTTTCTTT. Translated, it gives CASSSRGTEEAFF.

The chain carries TRBV30 and TRBJ1-1; D gene ambiguous. Trimming left V 1 base short and J 7 bases short, with 16 bases between. Germline V gene data show CDR1 as GTSNPN and CDR2 as SVGIG (reference sequence). CDR3 size: 14 residues. The CDR3 region is CAWSANVRTVEAFF. The CDR3 DNA is TGTGCCTGGAGTGCCAACGTACGGACGGTTGAAGCTTTCTTT. Supplemented by reference TRBV30 and TRBJ1-1, the full variable domain reads SQTIHQWPATLVQPVGSPLSLECTVEGTSNPNLYWYRQAAGRGLQLLFYSVGIGQISSEVPQNLSASRPQDRQFILSSKKLLLSDSGFYLCAWSANVRTVEAFFGQGTRLTVV.

The chain uses TRBV6-1 and TRBJ2-7; D is uncertain. With 2 bases removed from V and 3 bases from J, the gap between germline ends came to 8 bases. Per the germline V gene, CDR1 is MNHNS and CDR2 is SASEGT. The CDR3 loop spans 13 amino acids. The CDR3 DNA follows: TGTGCCAGCAGTGAATACACGGACTACGAGCAGTACTTC. This sequence encodes CASSEYTDYEQYF.

This chain connects TRBV27 to TRBJ2-1, with 7 bases matching TRBD2. Germline V lookup: CDR1 MNHEY, CDR2 SMNVEV (reference sequence). V lost 2 bases and J lost 3; bases outside the gene matches: 1. This CDR3 has 14 residues. CDR3 sequence reads: CASSLTGGYNEQFF. DNA for the CDR3: TGTGCCAGCAGTTTAACGGGGGGCTACAATGAGCAGTTCTTC.

V and J are TRBV2 and TRBJ1-2; 9 nucleotides match TRBD1. The ends lost 7 bases at V and 6 bases at J; junction bases unmatched: 9. The CDR3 runs to 14 residues. CDR1 is SNHLY, CDR2 FYNNEI, per germline. The CDR3 DNA reads as TGTGCCAGCATCGCCGGACAGGGGAGGAATGGCTACACCTTC. It is translated as CASIAGQGRNGYTF.

The genes are TRBV5-4 and TRBJ2-5, with D hard to call. There are 12 residues in the CDR3. V dropped 3 bases and J dropped 5 bases, with 8 bases sitting between them. CDR1 is SGHNT, CDR2 YYREEE, per germline (reference sequence). The CDR3 loop is CASSSERETQYF. In DNA form, the CDR3 reads TGTGCCAGCAGCTCCGAACGCGAGACCCAGTACTTC. Full variable domain (outside the CDR3, taken from reference TRBV5-4 and TRBJ2-5): ETGVTQSPTHLIKTRGQQVTLRCSSQSGHNTVSWYQQALGQGPQFIFQYYREEENGRGNFPPRFSGLQFPNYSSELNVNALELDDSALYLCASSSERETQYFGPGTRLLVL.

The chain employs TRBV5-5 and TRBJ1-2; a weak D match, TRBD1 (5 bases). V was shortened by 5 bases and J by 4 bases, with 15 bases between the two germline ends. The CDR3 covers 14 residues. Germline loops: CDR1 SGHKS, CDR2 YYEKEE (reference sequence). The CDR3 DNA sequence: TGTGCCAGCAGTCACGGGACGGCGACCTATGGCTACACCTTC. It is translated as CASSHGTATYGYTF.

V is TRBV19 and J is TRBJ2-3; the D is unclear. V lost 7 bases to trimming and J lost 2 bases, with 13 bases between them. The CDR3 runs to 14 residues. Per germline, CDR1 LNHDA and CDR2 SQIVND (reference sequence). The DNA for the CDR3 is TGTGCCAGTAACGAAGGGCGGCTCACAGATACGCAGTATTTT. It translates to CASNEGRLTDTQYF.

V and J are TRBV27 and TRBJ2-3; D gene uncertain. Germline assignment: CDR1 MNHEY and CDR2 SMNVEV (reference sequence). The CDR3 loop spans 15 amino acids. The V and J ends lost 3 bases and 0 bases respectively, with 10 bases between them. The DNA of the CDR3 is TGTGCCAGCAGTTTGTTGGTGGGGAGCACAGATACGCAGTATTTT. It is translated as CASSLLVGSTDTQYF.

The chain combines TRBV27 with TRBJ1-2, with D tentatively TRBD1 (5 bases). The CDR3 consists of 16 residues. The ends were cut back, 0 bases at V and 1 base at J, with 12 bases in the middle. CDR1 and CDR2 (germline): MNHEY, SMNVEV (reference sequence). This chain's CDR3 is CASSLSPDISNYGYTF. The CDR3 region has the DNA TGTGCCAGCAGTTTATCCCCGGACATTAGTAACTATGGCTACACCTTC.

The chain employs TRBV19 and TRBJ1-1; D gene uncertain. The germline V gene encodes CDR1 LNHDA and CDR2 SQIVND (reference sequence). The CDR3 has 14 amino acids. V gave up 4 bases and J gave up 0 bases, with 9 bases separating them. CDR3 region: CASSTLSLNTEAFF. DNA for the CDR3: TGTGCCAGTAGTACCCTTAGCCTGAACACTGAAGCTTTCTTT.

The rearrangement uses TRBV18 and TRBJ1-1, with D maybe TRBD1 (5 bases). This CDR3 has 14 amino acids. V lost 2 bases and J 3 bases, leaving 10 bases between the germline ends. Germline values: CDR1 KGHSH, CDR2 LQKENI. CDR3 DNA sequence: TGTGCCAGCTCACCAATGGGGCGCGACACTGAAGCTTTCTTT. Its protein is CASSPMGRDTEAFF.

The chain joins TRBV5-1 to TRBJ2-7; TRBD1 might be the D (5 bases). This CDR3 region has 14 residues. Germline loops: CDR1 SGHRS, CDR2 YFSETQ. Trimming shortened V by 7 bases and J by 2 bases, and 16 bases separated the two germline ends. DNA for the CDR3: TGCGCCAGCTCCCATGGAGACAGAGCCTACGAGCAGTACTTC. It specifies CASSHGDRAYEQYF. The whole variable domain, filled in from reference TRBV5-1 and TRBJ2-7, reads KAGVTQTPRYLIKTRGQQVTLSCSPISGHRSVSWYQQTPGQGLQFLFEYFSETQRNKGNFPGRFSGRQFSNSRSEMNVSTLELGDSALYLCASSHGDRAYEQYFGPGTRLTVT.

The V and J genes are TRBV7-9 and TRBJ2-7; perhaps TRBD1 as D (6 bases). The CDR3 totals 15 residues. V was trimmed by 4 bases and J by 9 bases, leaving 22 bases between them. Germline assignment: CDR1 SEHNR and CDR2 FQNEAQ (reference sequence). The CDR3 DNA sequence: TGTGCCAGCAGCTCACAGGGCCGTCCCATTTTAGGGCAGTACTTC. The encoded protein is CASSSQGRPILGQYF. Full variable domain (rest looked up from reference TRBV7-9 and TRBJ2-7): DTGVSQNPRHKITKRGQNVTFRCDPISEHNRLYWYRQTLGQGPEFLTYFQNEAQLEKSRLLSDRFSAERPKGSFSTLEIQRTEQGDSAMYLCASSSQGRPILGQYFGPGTRLTVT.

This chain links TRBV24-1 with TRBJ2-3, with D perhaps given as TRBD1 or TRBD2 (5 bases each). V lost 4 bases to trimming and J lost 0 bases, with 7 bases between them. Per the germline V gene, CDR1 is KGHDR and CDR2 is SFDVKD. The CDR3 has 14 residues. CDR3 coding DNA: TGTGCCACCAGTGACTGGGACAGCACAGATACGCAGTATTTT. It encodes CATSDWDSTDTQYF.

This chain joins TRBV9 and TRBJ1-4; a weak D match, TRBD1 (6 bases). V lost 3 bases and J 8 bases, leaving 17 bases between the germline ends. The CDR3 extends over 15 amino acids. CDR1 is SGDLS and CDR2 is YYNGEE in the germline V gene. The CDR3 loop reads CASSAVGGAREKLFF. The CDR3 coding sequence is TGTGCCAGCAGCGCCGTCGGGGGGGCGAGGGAAAAACTGTTTTTT.

This chain connects TRBV27 to TRBJ2-2; D may be TRBD2 (5 bases). The CDR3 loop spans 14 amino acids. Trimming removed 4 bases at V and 0 bases at J, with 6 bases between. CDR1 is MNHEY, CDR2 SMNVEV, per germline (reference sequence). The DNA for the CDR3 is TGTGCCAGCAGTTCGCGGGCGAACACCGGGGAGCTGTTTTTT. Translating gives CASSSRANTGELFF.

The V call is TRBV5-1, the J call TRBJ2-3; no definite D call. Germline assignment: CDR1 SGHRS and CDR2 YFSETQ. This CDR3 is 14 amino acids long. V lost 0 bases and J 2 bases, leaving 7 bases between the germline ends. The CDR3 bases are TGCGCCAGCAGCTTGGACAGAGTCACAGATACGCAGTATTTT. Its protein product is CASSLDRVTDTQYF. The full variable domain, with the rest looked up from reference TRBV5-1 and TRBJ2-3, is KAGVTQTPRYLIKTRGQQVTLSCSPISGHRSVSWYQQTPGQGLQFLFEYFSETQRNKGNFPGRFSGRQFSNSRSEMNVSTLELGDSALYLCASSLDRVTDTQYFGPGTRLTVL.

With respect to this clone: Other DNA sequences within the sample encode an identical CDR3. The V call is TRBV2, the J call TRBJ2-7; the D is unclear. The germline gives CDR1 SNHLY, CDR2 FYNNEI. The V end was cut by 0 bases, the J end by 3 bases, with 3 bases between. The CDR3 is 12 residues long. CDR3: CASSEAGYEQYF. The CDR3 region has the DNA TGTGCCAGCAGTGAAGCGGGCTACGAGCAGTACTTC.

The chain employs TRBV13 and TRBJ1-4; no firm D call. Germline loops: CDR1 PRHDT, CDR2 FYEKMQ (reference sequence). With 4 bases removed from V and 8 bases from J, the gap between germline ends came to 11 bases. The CDR3 extends over 13 amino acids. Written as DNA, the CDR3 is TGTGCCAGCAGCTCCTCGTTTAGGGAAAAACTGTTTTTT. Translated, it gives CASSSSFREKLFF.